This entry lists 12 T cell receptor beta chains sequenced from one sample in a study of T cells in women clearing cervical HPV infection. Using immunoSEQ multiplex PCR, the repertoire was profiled, and TCRdb retains in-frame clones only, with some absent. The sample has approximately 41,000 clones; the top ten hold 7.6%. The sample comprised blood buffy coat. The receptor set was obtained from a woman aged 18 to 75 with a cervical HPV16 infection that either progressed to CIN3+ or cleared (not recorded which).

CDR3 amino acids: CSVAGTADNSPLHF. CDR3 DNA, as far as it was read: TGCAGTGTAGCCGGGACAGCTGATAATTCACCC. The chain couples TRBV20-1 to TRBJ1-6; 7 nucleotides align to TRBD1. The read falls 3 residues short of the CDR3 end, and the missing part is taken from the germline J gene. CDR3 length: 14 residues. Looked up from germline, CDR1 is DFQATT and CDR2 is SNEGSKA (reference sequence). V lost 7 bases, J lost 5 bases, and 8 bases stayed unmatched.

Details on this clone: The read stops 3 residues short of the end of the CDR3; the missing end is completed from the germline J gene. The rearrangement links TRBV6-1 to TRBJ1-2; no firm D call. Germline V gene sequence: CDR1 MNHNS, CDR2 SASEGT. The CDR3 is 13 residues long. Trimming took off 1 base at V and 4 bases at J, with 7 bases between the two ends. The CDR3 loop is CASSEGTGYGYTF. CDR3 DNA (partial): TGTGCCAGCAGTGAAGGAACGGGCTATGGC.

Worth noting for this clone: The read ends 3 residues before the CDR3 terminus; that terminus is restored from the germline J gene. This chain connects TRBV7-3 to TRBJ2-5; 8 positions match TRBD1. V was pared by 5 bases and J by 4 bases, with 3 bases of the junction left unmatched. Germline CDR1 reads SGHTA; CDR2 reads FQGTGA. This CDR3 has 13 residues. CDR3 protein: CASSRGQAETQYF. The sequenced part of the CDR3 DNA is TGTGCCAGCAGCCGGGGACAGGCAGAGACC.

CDR3 sequence: CASSQESGEGIEKLFF. Partial CDR3 DNA: TGCGCCAGCAGCCAAGAATCGGGGGAGGGAATTGAAAAA. V and J are TRBV4-1 and TRBJ1-4, with D perhaps matching TRBD1 (5 bases). The read terminates 3 residues before the CDR3 end, so the remaining end is supplied by the germline J gene. With 0 bases removed from V and 7 bases from J, the gap between germline ends came to 15 bases. CDR3 length: 16 amino acids. CDR1 and CDR2 (germline): MGHRA, YSYEKL.

As to this clone: The read ends 3 residues early relative to the CDR3; the germline J gene fills the gap. The chain recombines TRBV7-9 with TRBJ2-5; perhaps TRBD2 as D (5 bases). V lost 5 bases, J lost 5 bases, and 12 bases lay in between. The CDR3 contains 13 residues. Germline CDR1 is SEHNR and CDR2 is FQNEAQ (reference sequence). Partial CDR3 DNA: TGTGCCAGCAGCCTAGACTATGACGAGACC. Amino acids: CASSLDYDET. In full, the CDR3 reads CASSLDYDETQYF.

The CDR3 spells CSARDRLTGYGYTF. CDR3 DNA (partial): TGCAGTGCTAGAGATCGTCTAACGGGCTATGGC. The gene calls are TRBV20-1 and TRBJ1-2; D not resolved. Read coverage stops 3 residues before the CDR3 terminus; the germline J gene supplies the remainder. With 0 bases removed from V and 4 bases from J, the gap between germline ends came to 12 bases. In germline, CDR1 is DFQATT, CDR2 SNEGSKA (reference sequence). This CDR3 is built from 14 residues.

A word on this clone: The read terminates 3 residues ahead of where the CDR3 ends, so the germline J gene completes it. The genes are TRBV19 and TRBJ2-2; TRBD1 might be the D (6 bases). Between the trimmed V and J ends, which lost 6 bases and 0 bases, there was a span of 11 bases. This CDR3 has 15 residues. CDR1 and CDR2 (germline): LNHDA, SQIVND (reference sequence). CDR3 region: CASRGRTANTGELFF. Partial CDR3 DNA: TGTGCCAGTAGGGGTAGGACAGCGAACACCGGGGAG.

As for this clone: The read is 3 residues too short to cover the CDR3 end, so that end is filled in from the germline J gene. V and J are TRBV5-5 and TRBJ1-4, with a weak D call TRBD1 (6 bases). There are 14 residues in the CDR3. CDR1 and CDR2 (germline): SGHKS, YYEKEE (reference sequence). Trimming took off 4 bases at V and 6 bases at J, with 13 bases between the two ends. CDR3 DNA (partial): TGTGCCAGCAGCCGAGGGGGGGCGGATGAAAAA. Translated, it gives CASSRGGADEK. The CDR3, in full, reads CASSRGGADEKLFF. The variable domain in full, with the rest retrieved from reference TRBV5-5 and TRBJ1-4, is DAGVTQSPTHLIKTRGQQVTLRCSPISGHKSVSWYQQVLGQGPQFIFQYYEKEERGRGNFPDRFSARQFPNYSSELNVNALLLGDSALYLCASSRGGADEKLFFGSGTQLSVL.

To note about this clone: The CDR3 extends 3 residues past the end of the read, so its final part is completed from the germline J gene. V usage is TRBV7-8 and J usage is TRBJ2-7; 9 bases fit TRBD2. This CDR3 spans 17 amino acids. Germline V gene lookup returns CDR1 SGHVS and CDR2 FQNEAQ. After removal of 2 bases from V and 3 bases from J, the junction contained 11 bases not matched to a gene. The DNA read from the CDR3 is TGTGCCAGCAGCTTATCGCGGGGGGGGACCCGAAACTACGAG. It specifies CASSLSRGGTRNYE. The complete CDR3 reads CASSLSRGGTRNYEQYF.

About this clone itself: The read terminates 3 residues before the CDR3 end, so the remaining end is supplied by the germline J gene. The chain employs TRBV7-2 and TRBJ2-7; D is uncertain. CDR3 length: 13 residues. Germline V CDR1 and CDR2: SGHTA, FQGNSA. The V gene lost 2 bases and the J gene lost 2 bases, with 7 bases spanning the gap. This CDR3 is CASSLWQTYEQYF. CDR3 DNA, as far as it was read: TGTGCCAGCAGCTTATGGCAGACCTACGAG. Using reference TRBV7-2 and TRBJ2-7 for the parts outside the CDR3, the full variable domain is GAGVSQSPSNKVTEKGKDVELRCDPISGHTALYWYRQSLGQGLEFLIYFQGNSAPDKSGLPSDRFSAERTGGSVSTLTIQRTQQEDSAVYLCASSLWQTYEQYFGPGTRLTVT.

As to this clone: The read finishes 3 residues shy of the CDR3 end, and the germline J gene is used to complete it. This chain uses TRBV6-1 with TRBJ1-4, with D maybe TRBD1 (5 bases). The germline gives CDR1 MNHNS, CDR2 SASEGT. This CDR3 has 12 amino acids. Trimming removed 4 bases at V and 7 bases at J, with 7 bases between. CDR3 sequence: CASSVQVEKLFF. Partial CDR3 DNA: TGTGCCAGCAGTGTACAGGTTGAAAAA.

As concerns this clone: Read coverage stops 3 residues before the CDR3 terminus; the germline J gene supplies the remainder. The rearrangement joins TRBV28 to TRBJ2-3, with D possibly matching TRBD2 (5 bases). Trimming removed 7 bases at V and 6 bases at J, with 11 bases between. Looked up from germline, CDR1 is MDHEN and CDR2 is SYDVKM. The CDR3 length is 12 residues. The CDR3 DNA, read in part, is TGTGCCAGCACCATGGGCGGGGATACG. Translating gives CASTMGGDT. Given in full, the CDR3 is CASTMGGDTQYF.